This entry lists 29 T cell receptor beta chains sequenced from one sample in a study of blood T cells in healthy people across ages. For the second PCR, which ran for roughly 6 to 12 cycles, a sample-barcoded 5' primer and a J-beta primer mix were used. TCRdb analysed the 5' RACE reads with MiXCR anew, one entry per CDR3 protein. The table records over 1,500,000 distinct CDR3 sequences, about two fifths of them present only once. Material for sequencing was blood. These receptors were taken from a human donor in good health.

This clonotype was seen a handful of times. V gene TRBV7-2 combines with J gene TRBJ2-7; D may correspond to TRBD1 or TRBD2 (7 bases each). The V gene's germline CDR1 is SGHTA and CDR2 FQGNSA. V was trimmed by 1 base and J by 3 bases, leaving 16 bases between them. There are 16 residues in the CDR3. The CDR3 loop is CASSLGAGGDYYEQYF. The CDR3 coding sequence is TGTGCCAGCAGCTTAGGGGCAGGGGGGGACTACTACGAGCAGTACTTC.

This clonotype was seen more than once but under ten times. This chain links TRBV6-1 with TRBJ2-1, with a possible D match to TRBD1 (5 bases). The CDR3 is 14 residues long. Deletions cut 8 bases from V and 7 bases from J, with 18 bases between. Per germline, CDR1 MNHNS and CDR2 SASEGT. The DNA of the CDR3 is TGTGCCAGCGGAGCCCGACAGACGACGAATGAGCAGTTCTTC. Its protein product is CASGARQTTNEQFF.

This clonotype was recorded a few times. For the CDR3, the DNA is TGTGCCAGCAGTCCGAGGGGCAGTCCGAACACCGGGGAGCTGTTTTTT. This encodes CASSPRGSPNTGELFF. This rearrangement joins TRBV7-9 to TRBJ2-2; D tentatively fits TRBD1 or TRBD2 (5 bases each). The CDR3 runs to 16 residues. CDR1 is SEHNR and CDR2 is FQNEAQ in the germline V gene (reference sequence). V was trimmed by 6 bases and J by 0 bases, leaving 14 bases between them.

The rearrangement joins TRBV4-3 to TRBJ2-6; D call uncertain. The V end lost 6 bases, the J end lost 2 bases, and 11 bases lay between the germline ends. The germline V gene encodes CDR1 LGHNA and CDR2 YSLEER. The CDR3 loop spans 15 amino acids. The chain's CDR3 is CASSIGATGANVLTF. The CDR3 DNA follows: TGCGCCAGCAGTATTGGAGCGACTGGGGCCAACGTCCTGACTTTC.

The rearrangement uses TRBV25-1 and TRBJ1-1; D gene unclear. The germline gives CDR1 MGHDK, CDR2 SYGVNS. V lost 4 bases to trimming and J lost 3 bases, with 9 bases between them. This CDR3 has 13 amino acids. CDR3 DNA sequence: TGTGCCAGCAGTGTCTCCCCAGACACTGAAGCTTTCTTT. This sequence encodes CASSVSPDTEAFF.

V usage is TRBV15 and J usage is TRBJ2-3; 7 nucleotides line up with TRBD2. The J segment lost 2 bases and the V segment lost 5 bases, leaving 10 bases of the junction unmatched. The CDR3 extends over 16 amino acids. CDR1 and CDR2 (germline): LNHNV, YYDKDF (reference sequence). CDR3 DNA sequence: TGTGCCACCAGCCCTGGGGCGAGCGGGGCCACAGATACGCAGTATTTT. Residues: CATSPGASGATDTQYF.

A note on this clonotype: An end of the junction does not agree with germline; a read error may underlie this. The chain recombines TRBV24-1 with TRBJ2-3, with 7 nucleotides matching TRBD1. Germline V gene lookup returns CDR1 KGHDR and CDR2 SFDVKD. The CDR3 consists of 15 residues. The CDR3 reads CATSDPGQRTDTQDF. The CDR3 nucleotides read TGTGCCACCAGTGACCCGGGACAGCGCACAGATACGCAGGATTTT.

The chain carries TRBV9 and TRBJ2-3; 10 nucleotides match TRBD2. The germline V gene encodes CDR1 SGDLS and CDR2 YYNGEE. V gave up 0 bases and J gave up 3 bases; unmatched junction bases: 7. The CDR3 is 17 amino acids. In nucleotides, the CDR3 is TGTGCCAGCAGCGTAGGGCTAGCGGGGGAAAGGACAGATACGCAGTATTTT. This gives the protein CASSVGLAGERTDTQYF. The variable domain in full, completed from reference TRBV9 and TRBJ2-3, reads DSGVTQTPKHLITATGQRVTLRCSPRSGDLSVYWYQQSLDQGLQFLIQYYNGEERAKGNILERFSAQQFPDLHSELNLSSLELGDSALYFCASSVGLAGERTDTQYFGPGTRLTVL.

This clonotype was seen a handful of times. V and J are TRBV7-3 and TRBJ2-3; 11 bases line up with TRBD2. The CDR3 is made up of 16 amino acids. Trimming took 5 bases from V and 7 from J; bases not matched to a gene: 11. Germline V CDR1 and CDR2: SGHTA, FQGTGA. CDR3 loop: CASSVSSGGLINTQYF. DNA for the CDR3: TGTGCCAGCAGCGTCTCTAGCGGGGGGCTAATTAATACGCAGTATTTT.

This chain links TRBV12-3 or TRBV12-4 with TRBJ2-1, with D possibly matching TRBD2 (5 bases). There are 13 residues in the CDR3. Trimming took 6 bases from V and 10 from J, leaving 16 bases between them. Written as DNA, the CDR3 is TGTGCCAGCAGGAAGGGTCTAGCTACCGAGCAGTTCTTC. The encoded protein is CASRKGLATEQFF.

There are a few counts of this clonotype. The junction and the germline gene differ at one end; a read error may be behind it. This rearrangement joins TRBV29-1 to TRBJ2-1; 9 bases line up with TRBD2. Germline V gene lookup returns CDR1 SQVTM and CDR2 ANQGSEA. CDR3 length equals 13 residues. For the CDR3, the DNA is TGTAGAGCCGGGCGGGGGGGCTTCAATGAGCAGTTCTTC. This translates into CRAGRGGFNEQFF.

This clonotype was observed once. The gene calls are TRBV28 and TRBJ2-1; TRBD2 agrees at 9 bases. The CDR3 runs 15 residues. The germline CDR1 and CDR2 sequences are MDHEN and SYDVKM. The J segment lost 8 bases and the V segment lost 5 bases, leaving 10 bases of the junction unmatched. CDR3 coding DNA: TGTGCCAGCAGTCCTCCGGGACTAGCAAGGGATGAGCAGTTCTTC. Amino acid sequence: CASSPPGLARDEQFF.

The chain combines TRBV7-9 with TRBJ2-6; D perhaps matches TRBD2 (5 bases). The germline V gene has CDR1 SEHNR and CDR2 FQNEAQ (reference sequence). The CDR3 is 13 residues long. The ends were cut back, 8 bases at V and 4 bases at J, with 9 bases in the middle. The CDR3 protein is CASLEAGANVLTF. CDR3 DNA: TGTGCCAGCTTGGAGGCGGGGGCCAACGTCCTGACTTTC.

The J gene is TRBJ2-5, the V gene TRBV6-5; no definite D call. The CDR3 runs 14 residues. Germline V gene lookup returns CDR1 MNHEY and CDR2 SVGAGI. V lost 4 bases, J lost 2 bases, and 11 bases lay in between. The CDR3: CASSSPPSQETQYF. In DNA form, the CDR3 reads TGTGCCAGCAGTTCGCCCCCGTCACAAGAGACCCAGTACTTC.

This clonotype was picked up a small number of times. The chain has TRBV29-1 and TRBJ1-2, with 7 bases aligning to TRBD1. The CDR3 has 17 residues. CDR1 is SQVTM, CDR2 ANQGSEA, per germline. V gave up 3 bases and J gave up 3 bases; unmatched junction bases: 16. CDR3 loop: CSVDDISGQGEYYGYTF. CDR3 nucleotide sequence: TGCAGCGTTGACGATATTTCGGGGCAGGGGGAATACTATGGCTACACCTTC.

Turning to this clonotype: A read error may be the cause here, since a much bigger clone is one base away. This chain links TRBV28 with TRBJ2-7; D is unresolved. CDR3 length equals 14 residues. Per germline, CDR1 MDHEN and CDR2 SYDVKM. The CDR3 protein is CAGSFQSLTYEQYF. In DNA, the CDR3 is TGTGCCGGCAGTTTCCAATCCCTCACCTACGAGCAGTACTTC.

The V and J genes are TRBV5-1 and TRBJ2-2, with no clear D. Looked up from germline, CDR1 is SGHRS and CDR2 is YFSETQ. The CDR3 has 12 amino acids. Trimming took off 7 bases at V and 3 bases at J, with 7 bases between the two ends. DNA for the CDR3: TGCGCCAGCTTGATGTACACCGGGGAGCTGTTTTTT. Translating it yields CASLMYTGELFF.

Only a few counts were recorded for this clonotype. The chain uses TRBV9 and TRBJ2-5; no definite D call. Germline V CDR1 and CDR2: SGDLS, YYNGEE. The ends were cut back, 4 bases at V and 1 base at J, with 14 bases in the middle. There are 15 residues in the CDR3. CDR3 sequence reads: CASSSKYGAQETQYF. The CDR3 DNA is TGTGCCAGCAGCTCAAAGTACGGAGCCCAAGAGACCCAGTACTTC.

The CDR3, as DNA: TGCGCCAGCAGCTGGACCCGGGACAGCACCTACGAGCAGTACTTC. The encoded protein is CASSWTRDSTYEQYF. The rearrangement links TRBV5-1 to TRBJ2-7; 7 bases match TRBD1. The CDR3 is made up of 15 amino acids. V gave up 3 bases and J gave up 2 bases; unmatched junction bases: 8. Germline assignment: CDR1 SGHRS and CDR2 YFSETQ.

The chain links TRBV12-3 or TRBV12-4 to TRBJ1-2; 10 bases align to TRBD1. This CDR3 region has 15 residues. V gave up 5 bases and J gave up 5 bases; unmatched junction bases: 8. The CDR3 here is CASSNRQGAEYGYTF. The CDR3 nucleotides are TGTGCCAGCAGTAATCGACAGGGGGCTGAATATGGCTACACCTTC.

The sample holds one count of this clonotype. The chain recombines TRBV28 with TRBJ2-7; D is unclear. The J call may be mistaken, given a closer DNA end match to TRBJ2-5. The germline V gene encodes CDR1 MDHEN and CDR2 SYDVKM. The CDR3 length is 17 residues. The CDR3 coding sequence is TGTGCCAGCAGTTTAATTCGTACGGGCAAAGCCTTGGAGACCCAGTACTTC. Its translation is CASSLIRTGKALETQYF.

This clonotype was found a few times. Relative to the germline gene, one junction end is altered; a read error may explain this. The V call is TRBV7-2, the J call TRBJ2-7; possibly TRBD2 for D (5 bases). The CDR3 is 14 residues long. The germline CDR1 and CDR2 sequences are SGHTA and FQGNSA. DNA for the CDR3: TGTGCCAGCAGTTTAGGGCCGGCGGGCTACGAGCAGTACTTC. Amino acids: CASSLGPAGYEQYF.

This clonotype has a single count. This chain connects TRBV7-2 to TRBJ2-3; D is perhaps TRBD2 (5 bases). Germline V gene sequence: CDR1 SGHTA, CDR2 FQGNSA. The V end lost 0 bases, the J end lost 6 bases, and 16 bases lay between the germline ends. The CDR3 loop spans 16 amino acids. CDR3 sequence: CASSLAVSRGLDTQYF. The CDR3 DNA sequence: TGTGCCAGCAGCTTAGCAGTTAGCCGGGGATTGGATACGCAGTATTTT.

The V gene is TRBV2, the J gene TRBJ1-5; no clear D gene. Germline CDR1 is SNHLY and CDR2 is FYNNEI. V dropped 3 bases and J dropped 1 base, with 13 bases sitting between them. This CDR3 is 16 amino acids long. The CDR3 is CASSDRRLESNQPQHF. DNA for the CDR3: TGTGCCAGCAGTGATCGGAGACTAGAGAGCAATCAGCCCCAGCATTTT.

This clonotype was seen a single time. A junction end diverges from the germline sequence, so it may reflect a read error. This chain connects TRBV20-1 to TRBJ2-7; D unclear. The CDR3 spans 16 residues. Germline CDR1 reads DFQATT; CDR2 reads SNEGSKA (reference sequence). DNA for the CDR3: TGTAGTGCTGGAGAGACTGGAGCTAGTCCTTCCTACGAGCAGTACTTC. Translation gives CSAGETGASPSYEQYF.

This clonotype was detected only a few times. The rearrangement links TRBV9 to TRBJ1-4, with a tentative D call TRBD1 (5 bases). This CDR3 comprises 16 residues. V lost 1 base to trimming and J lost 2 bases, with 12 bases between them. The V gene's germline CDR1 is SGDLS and CDR2 YYNGEE. CDR3 sequence: CASSVSVTATNEKLFF. The DNA of the CDR3 is TGTGCCAGCAGCGTATCGGTGACAGCGACTAATGAAAAACTGTTTTTT.

V gene TRBV7-2 combines with J gene TRBJ2-7; D is unclear. From germline, CDR1 is SGHTA and CDR2 FQGNSA. This CDR3 contains 17 residues. Trimming shortened V by 2 bases and J by 7 bases, and 24 bases separated the two germline ends. The CDR3 DNA follows: TGTGCCAGCAGCTTATTGACACGACACGATCTAGAGAGAGAGCAGTACTTC. Residues: CASSLLTRHDLEREQYF.

The V gene is TRBV24-1, the J gene TRBJ2-5, with 8 nucleotides matching TRBD1. The CDR3 has 16 residues. Germline trimming cut 3 bases from V and 3 bases from J; bases unmatched to any gene: 8. Germline CDR1 and CDR2: KGHDR and SFDVKD. The CDR3 here is CATSDPPGQGEETQYF. CDR3 DNA: TGTGCCACCAGTGATCCACCCGGACAGGGAGAAGAGACCCAGTACTTC.

The chain has TRBV14 and TRBJ2-7; D tentatively fits TRBD1 or TRBD2 (5 bases each). CDR3 length: 13 residues. In germline, CDR1 is SGHDN, CDR2 FVKESK. V was trimmed by 4 bases and J by 11 bases, leaving 18 bases between them. The CDR3 bases are TGTGCCAGCAGCCGTAGGTCCGGGGAACAGGAGTACTTC. As protein: CASSRRSGEQEYF.